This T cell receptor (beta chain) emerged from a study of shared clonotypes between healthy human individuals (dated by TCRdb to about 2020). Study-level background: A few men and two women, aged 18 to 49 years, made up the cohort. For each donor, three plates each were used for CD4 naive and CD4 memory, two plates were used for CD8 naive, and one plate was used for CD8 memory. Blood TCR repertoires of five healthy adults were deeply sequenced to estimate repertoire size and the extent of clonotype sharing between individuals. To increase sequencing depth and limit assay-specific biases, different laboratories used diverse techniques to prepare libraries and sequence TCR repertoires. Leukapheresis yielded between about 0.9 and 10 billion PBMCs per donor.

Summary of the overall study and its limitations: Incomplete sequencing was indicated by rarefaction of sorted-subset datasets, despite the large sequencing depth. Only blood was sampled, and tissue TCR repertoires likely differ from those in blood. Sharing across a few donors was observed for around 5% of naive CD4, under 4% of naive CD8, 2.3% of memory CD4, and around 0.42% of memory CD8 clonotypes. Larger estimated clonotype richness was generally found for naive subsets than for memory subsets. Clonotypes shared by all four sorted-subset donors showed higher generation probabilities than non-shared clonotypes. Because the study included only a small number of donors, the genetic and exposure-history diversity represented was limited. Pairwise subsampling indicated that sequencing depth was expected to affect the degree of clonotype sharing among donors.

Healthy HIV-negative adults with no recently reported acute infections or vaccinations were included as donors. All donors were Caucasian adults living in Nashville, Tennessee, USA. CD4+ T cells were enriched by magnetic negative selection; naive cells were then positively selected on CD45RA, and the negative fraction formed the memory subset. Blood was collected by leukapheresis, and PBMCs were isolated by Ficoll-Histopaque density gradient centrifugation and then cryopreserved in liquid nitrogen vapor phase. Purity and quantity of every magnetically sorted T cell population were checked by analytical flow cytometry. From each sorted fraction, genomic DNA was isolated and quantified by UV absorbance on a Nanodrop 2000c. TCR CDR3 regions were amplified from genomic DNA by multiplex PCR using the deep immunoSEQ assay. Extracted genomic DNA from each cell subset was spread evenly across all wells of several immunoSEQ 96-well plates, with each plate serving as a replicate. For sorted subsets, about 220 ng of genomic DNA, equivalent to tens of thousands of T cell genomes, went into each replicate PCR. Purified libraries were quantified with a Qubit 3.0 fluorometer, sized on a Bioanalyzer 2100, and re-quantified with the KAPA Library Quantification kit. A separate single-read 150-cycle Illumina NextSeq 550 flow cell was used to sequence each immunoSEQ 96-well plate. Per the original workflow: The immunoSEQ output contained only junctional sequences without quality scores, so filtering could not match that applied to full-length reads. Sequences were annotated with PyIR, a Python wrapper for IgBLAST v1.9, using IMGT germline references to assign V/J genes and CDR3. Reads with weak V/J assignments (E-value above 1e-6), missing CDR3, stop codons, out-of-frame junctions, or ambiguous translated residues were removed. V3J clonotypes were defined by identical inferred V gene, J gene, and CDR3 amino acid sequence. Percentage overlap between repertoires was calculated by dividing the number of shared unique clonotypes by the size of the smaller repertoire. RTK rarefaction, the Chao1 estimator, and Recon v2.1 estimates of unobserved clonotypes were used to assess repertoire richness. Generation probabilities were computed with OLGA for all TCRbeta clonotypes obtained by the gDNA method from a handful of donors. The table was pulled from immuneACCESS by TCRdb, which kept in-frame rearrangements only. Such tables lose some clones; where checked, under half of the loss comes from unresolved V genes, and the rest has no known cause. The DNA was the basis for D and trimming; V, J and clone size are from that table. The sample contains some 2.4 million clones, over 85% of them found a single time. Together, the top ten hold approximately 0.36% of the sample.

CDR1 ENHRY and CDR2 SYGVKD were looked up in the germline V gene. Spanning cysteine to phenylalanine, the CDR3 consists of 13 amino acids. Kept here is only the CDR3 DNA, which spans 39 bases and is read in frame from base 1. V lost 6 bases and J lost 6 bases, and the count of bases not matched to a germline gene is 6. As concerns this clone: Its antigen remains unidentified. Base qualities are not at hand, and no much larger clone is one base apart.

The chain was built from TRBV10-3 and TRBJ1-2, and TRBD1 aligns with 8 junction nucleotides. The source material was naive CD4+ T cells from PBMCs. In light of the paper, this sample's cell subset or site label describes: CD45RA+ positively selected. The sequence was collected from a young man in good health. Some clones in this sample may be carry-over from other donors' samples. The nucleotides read TGTGCCATCAGCCCGGGACAGGTCGATGGCTACACCTTC. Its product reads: CAISPGQVDGYTF.